The 21 T cell receptor beta chains listed next were all sequenced from one sample in a study of shared clonotypes between healthy human individuals. The repertoire was sequenced with immunoSEQ multiplex PCR; TCRdb's copy has only in-frame clones and lacks some. The profile shows roughly 2,300,000 clones, 85% to 95% of them singletons. Sequenced input: naive CD4+ T cells from PBMCs. Subset denoted: CD45RA+ positively selected. The receptors originated from a man aged 18 to 30 in good health. Some clones in this sample may be carry-over from other donors' samples.

The genes are TRBV4-2 and TRBJ2-3; D might be TRBD1 (5 bases). Looked up from germline, CDR1 is LGHNA and CDR2 is YNFKEQ. V lost 0 bases and J lost 0, with 13 bases in between. The CDR3 covers 17 residues. This CDR3 reads CASSQDPQGSSTDTQYF. As DNA, the CDR3 is TGTGCCAGCAGCCAAGATCCCCAGGGTTCAAGCACAGATACGCAGTATTTT.

V and J are TRBV30 and TRBJ1-2; D is possibly TRBD1 (5 bases). Looked up from germline, CDR1 is GTSNPN and CDR2 is SVGIG (reference sequence). V was pared by 8 bases and J by 7 bases, with 11 bases between. CDR3 length equals 10 residues. The CDR3 here is CAAGRVGYTF. The CDR3 coding sequence is TGTGCCGCAGGGAGGGTTGGCTACACCTTC.

This chain uses TRBV4-3 with TRBJ2-3; 7 bases align to TRBD2. From germline, CDR1 is LGHNA and CDR2 YSLEER. Germline trimming cut 2 bases from V and 6 bases from J; bases unmatched to any gene: 29. The CDR3 spans 22 residues. CDR3 sequence reads: CASSQRAVGRSNQRGRRDTQYF. The CDR3 DNA reads TGCGCCAGCAGCCAAAGGGCAGTTGGGCGCTCCAACCAGCGGGGCCGGAGGGATACGCAGTATTTT.

V and J are TRBV27 and TRBJ1-4; TRBD1 is a possible D gene (6 bases). Germline CDR1 MNHEY, CDR2 SMNVEV (reference sequence). This CDR3 has 18 residues. V was trimmed by 3 bases and J by 2 bases, leaving 19 bases between them. CDR3 coding DNA: TGTGCCAGCAGTTTTGGGAGGGTTCGTGGACAGACTAATGAAAAACTGTTTTTT. Translation gives CASSFGRVRGQTNEKLFF. Based on the CDR3 plus reference TRBV27 and TRBJ1-4, the full variable domain is EAQVTQNPRYLITVTGKKLTVTCSQNMNHEYMSWYRQDPGLGLRQIYYSMNVEVTDKGDVPEGYKVSRKEKRNFPLILESPSPNQTSLYFCASSFGRVRGQTNEKLFFGSGTQLSVL.

In its sample, this clone was seen once. The chain is built from TRBV19 and TRBJ2-7, with D unresolved. There are 15 residues in the CDR3. Germline lookup yields CDR1 LNHDA and CDR2 SQIVND (reference sequence). Trimming took off 3 bases at V and 0 bases at J, with 12 bases between the two ends. The chain's CDR3 is CASSMSPGPSYEQYF. The CDR3 coding sequence is TGTGCCAGTAGTATGAGCCCGGGCCCCTCCTACGAGCAGTACTTC.

The chain has TRBV30 and TRBJ2-5, with 11 bases aligning to TRBD1. The J call may not be correct, given that the DNA end is closer to TRBJ2-7. CDR3 size: 13 residues. Germline V gives CDR1 GTSNPN, CDR2 SVGIG (reference sequence). The chain's CDR3 is CAWSRDRGNEQYF. CDR3 nucleotide sequence: TGTGCCTGGAGTCGGGACAGGGGGAACGAGCAGTACTTC.

This clone was counted a few times. The chain carries TRBV27 and TRBJ1-4; no clear D gene. Trimming removed 6 bases from V and 8 bases from J, with 10 bases in between. Germline values: CDR1 MNHEY, CDR2 SMNVEV (reference sequence). CDR3 length: 12 amino acids. CDR3: CASSRTAEKLFF. CDR3 nucleotide sequence: TGTGCCAGCAGCCGGACCGCCGAAAAACTGTTTTTT.

This clone occurred once. The chain couples TRBV28 to TRBJ1-4; 7 bases line up with TRBD1. V was clipped by 7 bases and J by 7 bases; unmatched bases: 6. The CDR3 spans 13 residues. The V gene's germline CDR1 is MDHEN and CDR2 SYDVKM. As DNA, the CDR3 is TGTGCCAGCATGACAGGGTCGGGTGAAAAACTGTTTTTT. Its protein product is CASMTGSGEKLFF.

The sample holds a few counts of this clone. This rearrangement joins TRBV7-6 to TRBJ1-3; D might be TRBD1 (5 bases). V lost 5 bases, J lost 0 bases, and 11 bases lay in between. The germline gives CDR1 SGHVS, CDR2 FNYEAQ. CDR3 length: 15 residues. CDR3 amino acids: CASSPDSSSGNTIYF. CDR3 sequence (DNA): TGTGCCAGCAGCCCCGACAGTTCCTCTGGAAACACCATATATTTT.

Of note for this clone: This same CDR3 is encoded by further DNA sequences in the sample. The chain couples TRBV6-1 to TRBJ2-5; D call uncertain. The germline V and J ends were trimmed by 3 bases and 1 base, with 3 bases remaining between them. Germline V lookup: CDR1 MNHNS, CDR2 SASEGT. The CDR3 loop spans 12 amino acids. Here the CDR3 DNA reads TGTGCCAGCAGTGAGTCCCAAGAGACCCAGTACTTC. It is translated as CASSESQETQYF.

This sequence joins TRBV11-2 and TRBJ1-4; no definite D call. Trimming left V 5 bases short and J 7 bases short, with 14 bases between. Germline loops: CDR1 SGHAT, CDR2 FQNNGV. CDR3 size: 14 residues. CDR3 loop: CASSLYSEGEKLFF. The CDR3 DNA is TGTGCCAGCAGCCTCTATTCGGAGGGTGAAAAACTGTTTTTT.

This sequence joins TRBV28 and TRBJ1-3; the D is unclear. Germline-derived CDR1 and CDR2 are MDHEN and SYDVKM. This CDR3 is 16 amino acids long. Trimming left V 2 bases short and J 0 bases short, with 11 bases between. As DNA, the CDR3 is TGTGCCAGCAGTTTAAATGGGGTGTACTCTGGAAACACCATATATTTT. Encoded protein: CASSLNGVYSGNTIYF.

This clone was detected once. The chain is built from TRBV6-1 and TRBJ2-7; D perhaps matches TRBD1 (6 bases). Trimming took 6 bases from V and 0 from J, leaving 15 bases between them. The CDR3 runs 15 residues. The V gene's germline CDR1 is MNHNS and CDR2 SASEGT. As DNA, the CDR3 is TGTGCCAGCAGGGAGATCCGGGACATCTCCTACGAGCAGTACTTC. Protein product: CASREIRDISYEQYF.

The count of this clone is one. The chain carries TRBV19 and TRBJ2-5, with D perhaps matching TRBD1 or TRBD2 (5 bases each). CDR1 and CDR2 from the germline V gene are LNHDA and SQIVND (reference sequence). Between the trimmed V and J ends, which lost 10 bases and 4 bases, there was a span of 10 bases. This CDR3 is built from 11 residues. DNA of the CDR3: TGTGCCACCGGTGGGGGAGAGACCCAGTACTTC. This encodes CATGGGETQYF.

Comments on this clone: The sample has other DNA sequences that encode this CDR3 too. CDR3 DNA sequence: TGTGCCAGCAGCCCAGGGAACACCGGGGAGCTGTTTTTT. Protein: CASSPGNTGELFF. The chain recombines TRBV7-3 with TRBJ2-2; no reliable D call. V was trimmed by 5 bases and J by 1 base, leaving 5 bases between them. Germline loops: CDR1 SGHTA, CDR2 FQGTGA. The length of the CDR3 is 13 residues.

Only one count was recorded for this clone. The chain recombines TRBV18 with TRBJ2-1; possibly TRBD1 for D (5 bases). The germline V gene encodes CDR1 KGHSH and CDR2 LQKENI. The germline V and J ends were trimmed by 1 base and 7 bases, with 17 bases remaining between them. This CDR3 has 16 amino acids. The chain's CDR3 is CASSPLGQTGVNEQFF. In nucleotides, the CDR3 is TGTGCCAGCTCACCACTCGGGCAAACAGGAGTAAATGAGCAGTTCTTC.

The count of this clone is one. The chain links TRBV5-1 to TRBJ2-3; D unclear. The CDR3 spans 11 residues. V was pared by 5 bases and J by 3 bases, with 4 bases between. CDR1 is SGHRS, CDR2 YFSETQ, per germline. The CDR3: CASRRTDTQYF. The CDR3 region has the DNA TGCGCCAGCAGGCGGACAGATACGCAGTATTTT.

This clone came up once. The chain has TRBV16 and TRBJ2-2; D remains ambiguous. V was pared by 2 bases and J by 5 bases, with 15 bases between. CDR3 size: 16 residues. CDR1 and CDR2 (germline): KGHSY, FQNENV. The CDR3, as DNA: TGTGCCAGCAGCCAAAACGCTGCCTCAGCGACCGGGGAGCTGTTTTTT. Protein product: CASSQNAASATGELFF.

As for this clone: The same CDR3 is also encoded by other DNA sequences in this sample. The rearrangement joins TRBV30 to TRBJ1-2; D is unresolved. The CDR3 is 13 residues long. The V gene lost 0 bases and the J gene lost 4 bases, with 9 bases spanning the gap. Germline-derived CDR1 and CDR2 are GTSNPN and SVGIG (reference sequence). The CDR3 DNA reads TGTGCCTGGAGTGTTAGTGCCGGCTATGGCTACACCTTC. This codes for CAWSVSAGYGYTF. The whole variable domain, filled in from reference TRBV30 and TRBJ1-2, reads SQTIHQWPATLVQPVGSPLSLECTVEGTSNPNLYWYRQAAGRGLQLLFYSVGIGQISSEVPQNLSASRPQDRQFILSSKKLLLSDSGFYLCAWSVSAGYGYTFGSGTRLTVV.

The chain links TRBV10-3 to TRBJ2-7; TRBD1 matches at 11 bases. V was clipped by 6 bases and J by 2 bases; unmatched bases: 6. There are 15 residues in the CDR3. Germline assignment: CDR1 ENHRY and CDR2 SYGVKD. CDR3 in DNA: TGTGCCATCAGCCAGGGGACAGGGGGAACCTACGAGCAGTACTTC. Translation gives CAISQGTGGTYEQYF.

CDR3 loop: CASSSGTGDIQYF. CDR3 in DNA: TGTGCCAGCAGCTCGGGGACAGGGGACATTCAGTACTTC. The rearrangement uses TRBV7-2 and TRBJ2-4; 10 bases are shared with TRBD1. This CDR3 has 13 residues. V dropped 4 bases and J dropped 8; count of bases not matched to a gene: 2. Germline loops: CDR1 SGHTA, CDR2 FQGNSA.